Listed below are T cell receptor beta chains from one sample, sequenced in a study of PD-L1 blockade in urothelial cancer. Some clones are missing from TCRdb's copy, which holds only in-frame ones; the method was immunoSEQ multiplex PCR. The sample carries 100,000 to 150,000 clones, 86% recorded once. The material was PBMCs, obtained around atezolizumab (anti-PD-L1) treatment. These TCRs come from a man in his forties or fifties with urothelial cancer. Both conserved end residues are part of each CDR3. A D gene is named only where the DNA matches it firmly. The listing skips clone size in some rows; elsewhere it reads once, few, many or a size class.

clone size	CDR3 length	V gene	J gene	D gene	CDR3 protein	CDR3 DNA
NA	10	TRBV6-1	TRBJ2-7	NA	CASQNYEQYF	TGTGCCAGTCAAAATTACGAGCAGTACTTC
NA	16	TRBV19	TRBJ2-4	TRBD1	CASSPWDRVAKNIQYF	TGTGCCAGTAGTCCTTGGGACAGGGTAGCCAAAAACATTCAGTACTTC
NA	17	TRBV11-2	TRBJ2-3	TRBD2	CASSRGGAGLPGDTQYF	TGTGCCAGCAGCCGGGGGGGAGCGGGACTACCGGGAGATACGCAGTATTTT
few	17	TRBV7-9	TRBJ2-7	NA	CASSSKVRGSISYEQYF	TGTGCCAGCAGCTCGAAAGTAAGAGGGAGTATCTCCTACGAGCAGTACTTC
once	16	TRBV28	TRBJ2-1	NA	CASRRLKRASYNEQFF	TGTGCCAGCAGGCGCCTCAAGCGGGCCTCCTACAATGAGCAGTTCTTC
NA	13	TRBV6-1	TRBJ1-5	NA	CASVDRFNQPQHF	TGTGCCAGCGTCGACAGATTTAATCAGCCCCAGCATTTT
NA	13	TRBV28	TRBJ2-7	NA	CASSVGQSYEQYF	TGTGCCAGCAGTGTCGGACAGTCCTACGAGCAGTACTTC
NA	11	TRBV20-1	TRBJ2-7	NA	CSALQAYEQYF	TGCAGTGCTTTACAGGCCTACGAGCAGTACTTC
NA	15	TRBV7-9	TRBJ2-1	NA	CASSTRGSSYNEQFF	TGTGCCAGCAGCACTAGGGGGAGCTCCTACAATGAGCAGTTCTTC
NA	18	TRBV5-1	TRBJ2-1	TRBD2	CASSTFGSSGRVKNEQFF	TGCGCCAGCAGCACTTTTGGGTCTAGCGGGAGAGTGAAGAATGAGCAGTTCTTC
NA	14	TRBV7-7	TRBJ2-5	NA	CASSPGTYQETQYF	TGTGCTAGCAGCCCCGGGACATACCAAGAGACCCAGTACTTC
NA	15	TRBV5-4	TRBJ1-1	TRBD1	CASSLMAGGRDEAFF	TGTGCCAGCAGCTTGATGGCAGGGGGTCGTGATGAAGCTTTCTTT
NA	12	TRBV28	TRBJ2-1	NA	CASSLLGAGEFF	TGTGCCAGCAGTTTATTGGGAGCCGGGGAGTTCTTC
NA	16	TRBV5-5	TRBJ1-1	TRBD1	CASSWYRDRENTEAFF	TGTGCCAGCAGCTGGTACCGGGACAGAGAGAACACTGAAGCTTTCTTT
NA	15	TRBV2	TRBJ2-1	NA	CASRTRTADGNEQFF	TGTGCCAGCAGAACTCGGACAGCGGATGGCAATGAGCAGTTCTTC
NA	15	TRBV6-5	TRBJ2-7	NA	CASSLNLDRIYEQYF	TGTGCCAGCAGTCTCAACCTCGACAGAATCTACGAGCAGTACTTC
few	15	TRBV28	TRBJ2-1	NA	CASSSTRPASGEQFF	TGTGCCAGCAGTTCGACTAGGCCCGCGAGTGGTGAGCAGTTCTTC
NA	15	TRBV2	TRBJ2-7	NA	CASRIAGTLSYEQYF	TGTGCCAGCAGGATAGCCGGGACTCTATCCTACGAGCAGTACTTC